A single sample is the source of the 21 T cell receptor beta chains below, sequenced in a study of cytomegalovirus exposure and HLA in healthy donors. PCR involved 60 Vbeta and 13 Jbeta primers. This table comes from immunoSEQ multiplex PCR, and its TCRdb copy is limited to in-frame clones, with some not included. The data hold 100,000 to 120,000 clones, with 70% to 80% observed a single time. The sequenced sample consisted of PBMCs. The receptor source for this set is a woman between 40 and 50 years old in good health and CMV-seropositive.

This chain links TRBV19 with TRBJ2-2; TRBD2 agrees at 7 bases. V was pared by 3 bases and J by 4 bases, with 14 bases of the junction left unmatched. The CDR3 consists of 18 residues. CDR1 and CDR2 from the germline V gene are LNHDA and SQIVND (reference sequence). Written as DNA, the CDR3 is TGTGCCAGTAGTATGTATCCGTCGGCGGGAGCGGGCACCGGGGAGCTGTTTTTT. Translation gives CASSMYPSAGAGTGELFF.

The rearrangement links TRBV6-5 to TRBJ2-7, with 8 positions matching TRBD1. Trimming took 5 bases from V and 5 from J; bases not matched to a gene: 11. The CDR3 is 15 amino acids. Germline CDR1 is MNHEY and CDR2 is SVGAGI. The CDR3 region is CASSTDRAVSNEQYF. DNA for the CDR3: TGTGCCAGCAGTACGGACAGGGCGGTCAGTAACGAGCAGTACTTC.

The V call is TRBV5-1, the J call TRBJ2-6; D not certain. V was cut by 2 bases and J by 2 bases, with 11 bases left in between. Per germline, CDR1 SGHRS and CDR2 YFSETQ. This CDR3 has 16 residues. The CDR3 DNA sequence: TGCGCCAGCAGCTTCAACGGTTTGACTGGGGCCAACGTCCTGACTTTC. As protein: CASSFNGLTGANVLTF.

The chain couples TRBV4-1 to TRBJ2-2; 13 bases line up with TRBD2. The germline V gene encodes CDR1 MGHRA and CDR2 YSYEKL. This CDR3 comprises 17 residues. Trimming at V came to 4 bases and at J to 6 bases, leaving 8 bases not matched to a gene. CDR3 sequence reads: CASSRNTGTSGAGELFF. In DNA form, the CDR3 reads TGCGCCAGCAGCCGAAATACCGGGACTAGCGGGGCCGGGGAGCTGTTTTTT.

The chain employs TRBV19 and TRBJ2-7; TRBD2 aligns across 8 bases. There are 14 residues in the CDR3. Trimming at V came to 7 bases and at J to 0 bases, leaving 5 bases not matched to a gene. The germline gives CDR1 LNHDA, CDR2 SQIVND (reference sequence). DNA for the CDR3: TGTGCCAGTACCCTTCGGGGGGGCTCCTACGAGCAGTACTTC. Encoded protein: CASTLRGGSYEQYF.

The chain joins TRBV6-1 to TRBJ1-1; no clear D. This CDR3 region has 15 residues. The V end lost 4 bases, the J end lost 2 bases, and 14 bases lay between the germline ends. The germline V gene encodes CDR1 MNHNS and CDR2 SASEGT. CDR3 region: CASSGHFNLNTEAFF. CDR3 nucleotide sequence: TGTGCCAGCAGTGGACACTTTAACTTAAACACTGAAGCTTTCTTT.

In this sample, this clone turned up once. An end of the junction does not agree with germline; a read error may underlie this. This same CDR3 is encoded by further DNA sequences in the sample. J is TRBJ2-3 and V is TRBV2; D gene uncertain. The CDR3 is 15 amino acids. Germline CDR1 and CDR2: SNHLY and FYNNEI. The CDR3 is CASSEAPPYTDTQYF. CDR3 bases: TGTGCCAGCAGTGAAGCTCCCCCCTACACAGATACGCAGTACTTT. Full variable domain (remainder filled in from reference TRBV2 and TRBJ2-3): EPEVTQTPSHQVTQMGQEVILRCVPISNHLYFYWYRQILGQKVEFLVSFYNNEISEKSEIFDDQFSVERPDGSNFTLKIRSTKLEDSAMYFCASSEAPPYTDTQYFGPGTRLTVL.

The chain uses TRBV7-2 and TRBJ1-1, with D perhaps TRBD1 (6 bases). In germline, CDR1 is SGHTA, CDR2 FQGNSA. The length of the CDR3 is 13 residues. The V end lost 5 bases, the J end lost 11 bases, and 18 bases lay between the germline ends. This CDR3 reads CASSTTGDQGAFF. The CDR3 bases are TGTGCCAGCAGCACGACAGGAGACCAAGGGGCTTTCTTT.

The chain links TRBV19 to TRBJ2-7; D call uncertain. The ends were cut back, 2 bases at V and 0 bases at J, with 8 bases in the middle. The CDR3 covers 14 residues. CDR1 and CDR2 (germline): LNHDA, SQIVND (reference sequence). CDR3 DNA sequence: TGTGCCAGTAGTATAACTGAAGCCTCCTACGAGCAGTACTTC. Encoded protein: CASSITEASYEQYF.

The chain links TRBV7-9 to TRBJ1-5; D is perhaps TRBD1 (6 bases). The V end was cut by 1 base, the J end by 6 bases, with 13 bases between. Germline CDR1 SEHNR, CDR2 FQNEAQ (reference sequence). The CDR3 consists of 15 residues. CDR3 DNA: TGTGCCAGCAGCTTAGGGGGGGGGCGCGGTCAGCCCCAGCATTTT. Its protein is CASSLGGGRGQPQHF.

Remarks on this clone: At one end, the junction sequence differs from germline, possibly due to a read error. The chain links TRBV7-9 to TRBJ1-2; TRBD1 might be the D (6 bases). The CDR3 consists of 12 residues. The germline V gene encodes CDR1 SEHNR and CDR2 FQNEAQ (reference sequence). This chain's CDR3 is CSSSPTGTGYTF. The CDR3 coding sequence is TGTTCCAGCAGCCCGACAGGAACCGGCTACACCTTC.

This clone was counted only a few times. The chain joins TRBV6-1 to TRBJ2-3, with 8 bases aligning to TRBD2. Germline loops: CDR1 MNHNS, CDR2 SASEGT. Trimming took 7 bases from V and 0 from J; bases not matched to a gene: 6. This CDR3 region has 15 residues. Written as DNA, the CDR3 is TGTGCCAGCACCCTGGGACTAGGGAGCACAGATACGCAGTATTTT. Residues: CASTLGLGSTDTQYF.

The chain recombines TRBV7-2 with TRBJ1-6, with D perhaps matching TRBD1 (5 bases). Deletions cut 3 bases from V and 8 bases from J, with 11 bases between. CDR1 is SGHTA, CDR2 FQGNSA, per germline. The CDR3 extends over 14 amino acids. The CDR3 DNA follows: TGTGCCAGCAGCTTGCAATGGGGCGATTCACCCCTCCACTTT. Translation gives CASSLQWGDSPLHF.

This sequence joins TRBV10-3 and TRBJ1-2; 7 bases agree with TRBD1. The J segment lost 7 bases and the V segment lost 2 bases, leaving 7 bases of the junction unmatched. This CDR3 has 14 amino acids. Germline V gives CDR1 ENHRY, CDR2 SYGVKD. The CDR3 spells CAISETGQASGYTF. The DNA for the CDR3 is TGTGCCATCAGTGAGACCGGACAGGCTAGTGGCTACACCTTC.

This clone was detected a few times. This chain joins TRBV2 and TRBJ1-5, with D possibly being TRBD1 (5 bases). The CDR3 runs 14 residues. V was cut by 3 bases and J by 5 bases, with 11 bases left in between. The V gene's germline CDR1 is SNHLY and CDR2 FYNNEI. The CDR3 here is CASSEQGRDQPQHF. CDR3 DNA: TGTGCCAGCAGTGAGCAGGGCAGGGATCAGCCCCAGCATTTT.

The CDR3 DNA is TGTGCCTGGAGGACAGGGGCGGGAAATTCACCCCTCCACTTT. Translation: CAWRTGAGNSPLHF. The chain has TRBV30 and TRBJ1-6; 8 bases fit TRBD1. J was trimmed by 7 bases and V by 3 bases; bases with no gene match: 5. The CDR3 consists of 14 residues. Germline V gene data show CDR1 as GTSNPN and CDR2 as SVGIG (reference sequence).

V and J are TRBV5-4 and TRBJ2-7, with 8 positions matching TRBD1. CDR1 is SGHNT, CDR2 YYREEE, per germline (reference sequence). J lost 0 bases, V lost 4 bases, and 3 bases had no gene match. The CDR3 runs to 14 residues. The CDR3 DNA is TGTGCCAGCAGCAGACAGGGGAGCTCCTACGAGCAGTACTTC. Its translation: CASSRQGSSYEQYF.

The chain carries TRBV29-1 and TRBJ1-3, with D perhaps TRBD1 (5 bases). CDR1 is SQVTM, CDR2 ANQGSEA, per germline. V shed 3 bases and J shed 0 bases, with 15 bases lying between them. The CDR3 totals 16 residues. This CDR3 is CSVELGAPYSGNTIYF. CDR3 in DNA: TGCAGCGTTGAGCTAGGGGCACCATACTCTGGAAACACCATATATTTT.

The chain employs TRBV7-8 and TRBJ1-3; tentatively, D is TRBD1 (5 bases). V lost 1 base, J lost 4 bases, and 11 bases lay in between. CDR3 length: 15 amino acids. Germline V CDR1 and CDR2: SGHVS, FQNEAQ. CDR3 amino acids: CASSLEGPRGNTIYF. The CDR3 bases are TGTGCCAGCAGCTTAGAGGGGCCGAGGGGAAACACCATATATTTT.

The chain uses TRBV6-1 and TRBJ1-1; TRBD1 matches 7 bases. J gave up 4 bases and V 5 bases, and 10 bases lay outside the gene matches. CDR1 is MNHNS, CDR2 SASEGT, per germline. The CDR3 consists of 15 residues. CDR3 in DNA: TGTGCCAGCAGTCTAAACAGGGGATCTGGCACTGAAGCTTTCTTT. This encodes CASSLNRGSGTEAFF.

This clone was detected once. The rearrangement joins TRBV5-1 to TRBJ2-7; D possibly corresponds to TRBD2 (7 bases). V was clipped by 0 bases and J by 0 bases, with 16 bases between them. The CDR3 has 17 residues. CDR1 and CDR2 from the germline V gene are SGHRS and YFSETQ. The CDR3 is CASSLAGGRGISYEQYF. CDR3 nucleotide sequence: TGCGCCAGCAGCTTGGCCGGGGGGCGGGGTATCTCCTACGAGCAGTACTTC.